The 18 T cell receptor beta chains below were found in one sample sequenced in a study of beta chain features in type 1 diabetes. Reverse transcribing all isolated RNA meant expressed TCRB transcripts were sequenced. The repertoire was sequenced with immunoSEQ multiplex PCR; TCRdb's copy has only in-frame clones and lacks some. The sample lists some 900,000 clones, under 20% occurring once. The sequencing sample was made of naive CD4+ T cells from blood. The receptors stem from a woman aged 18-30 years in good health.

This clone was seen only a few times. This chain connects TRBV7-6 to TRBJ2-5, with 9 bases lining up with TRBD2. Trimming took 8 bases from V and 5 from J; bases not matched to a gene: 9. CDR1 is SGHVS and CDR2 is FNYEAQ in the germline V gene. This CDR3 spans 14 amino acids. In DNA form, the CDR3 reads TGTGCCAGCGCCCCACTAGCGGGCACCGAGACCCAGTACTTC. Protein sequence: CASAPLAGTETQYF. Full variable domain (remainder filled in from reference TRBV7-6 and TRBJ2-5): GAGVSQSPRYKVTKRGQDVALRCDPISGHVSLYWYRQALGQGPEFLTYFNYEAQQDKSGLPNDRFSAERPEGSISTLTIQRTEQRDSAMYRCASAPLAGTETQYFGPGTRLLVL.

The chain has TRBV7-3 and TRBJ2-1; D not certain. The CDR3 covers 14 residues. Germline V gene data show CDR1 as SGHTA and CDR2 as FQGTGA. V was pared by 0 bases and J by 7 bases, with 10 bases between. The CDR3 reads CASSLTLTRNEQFF. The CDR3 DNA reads TGTGCCAGCAGCTTAACGCTGACTCGTAATGAGCAGTTCTTC.

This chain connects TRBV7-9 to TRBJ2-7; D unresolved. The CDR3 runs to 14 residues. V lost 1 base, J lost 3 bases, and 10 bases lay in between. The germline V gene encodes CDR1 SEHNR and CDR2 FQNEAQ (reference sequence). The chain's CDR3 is CASSLDGGDYEQYF. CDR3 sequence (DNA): TGTGCCAGCAGCTTAGATGGTGGCGACTACGAGCAGTACTTC.

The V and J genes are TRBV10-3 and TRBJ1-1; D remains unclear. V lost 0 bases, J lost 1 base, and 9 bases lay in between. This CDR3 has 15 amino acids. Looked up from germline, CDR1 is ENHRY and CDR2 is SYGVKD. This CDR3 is CAISESMVTNTEAFF. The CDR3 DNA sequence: TGTGCCATCAGTGAGTCAATGGTGACGAACACTGAAGCTTTCTTT.

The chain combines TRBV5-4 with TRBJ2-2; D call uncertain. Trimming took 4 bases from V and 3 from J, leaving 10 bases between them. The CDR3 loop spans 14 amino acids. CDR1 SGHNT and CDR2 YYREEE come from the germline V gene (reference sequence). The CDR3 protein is CASSPETHTGELFF. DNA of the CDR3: TGTGCCAGCAGCCCTGAGACCCACACCGGGGAGCTGTTTTTT.

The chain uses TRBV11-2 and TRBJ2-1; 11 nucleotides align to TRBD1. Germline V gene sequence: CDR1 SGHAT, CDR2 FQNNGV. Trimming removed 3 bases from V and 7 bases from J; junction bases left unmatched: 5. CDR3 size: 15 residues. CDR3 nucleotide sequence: TGTGCCAGCAGCTTTCGGGACAGGGGGTCGAATGAGCAGTTCTTC. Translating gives CASSFRDRGSNEQFF.

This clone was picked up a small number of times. The CDR3: CSVDRGGRNTEAFF. CDR3 nucleotide sequence: TGCAGCGTTGACCGGGGGGGGAGAAACACTGAAGCTTTCTTT. The chain uses TRBV29-1 and TRBJ1-1, with a possible D match to TRBD1 (5 bases). CDR1 and CDR2 (germline): SQVTM, ANQGSEA. The germline V and J ends were trimmed by 3 bases and 2 bases, with 13 bases remaining between them. This CDR3 region has 14 residues.

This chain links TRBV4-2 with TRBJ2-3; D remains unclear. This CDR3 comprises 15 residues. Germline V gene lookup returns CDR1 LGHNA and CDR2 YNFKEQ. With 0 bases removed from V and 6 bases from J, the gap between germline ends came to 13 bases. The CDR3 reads CASSQDQNRMDTQYF. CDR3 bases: TGTGCCAGCAGCCAAGATCAGAATAGAATGGATACGCAGTATTTT.

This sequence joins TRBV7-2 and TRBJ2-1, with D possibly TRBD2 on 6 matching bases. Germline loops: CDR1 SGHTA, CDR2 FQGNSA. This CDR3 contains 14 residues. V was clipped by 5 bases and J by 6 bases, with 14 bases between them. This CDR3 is CASSPPRELNEQFF. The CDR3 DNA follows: TGTGCCAGCAGCCCCCCCCGGGAGCTCAATGAGCAGTTCTTC.

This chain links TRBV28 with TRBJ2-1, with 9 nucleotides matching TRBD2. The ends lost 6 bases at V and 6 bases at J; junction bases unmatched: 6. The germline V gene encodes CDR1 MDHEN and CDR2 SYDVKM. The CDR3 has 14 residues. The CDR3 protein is CASSGAGGPNEQFF. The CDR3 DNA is TGTGCCAGCAGCGGGGCGGGAGGGCCCAATGAGCAGTTCTTC.

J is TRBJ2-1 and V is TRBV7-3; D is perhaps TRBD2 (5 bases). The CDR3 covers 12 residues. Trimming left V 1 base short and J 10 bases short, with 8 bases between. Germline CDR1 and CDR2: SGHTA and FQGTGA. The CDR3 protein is CASSLITGEQFF. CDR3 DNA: TGTGCCAGCAGCTTAATAACGGGGGAGCAGTTCTTC.

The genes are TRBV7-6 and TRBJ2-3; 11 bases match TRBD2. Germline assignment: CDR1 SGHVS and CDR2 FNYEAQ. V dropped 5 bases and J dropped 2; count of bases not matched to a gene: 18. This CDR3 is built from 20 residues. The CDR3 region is CASSSRANFLAGGITDTQYF. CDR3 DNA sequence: TGTGCCAGCAGCAGCAGAGCTAATTTTTTAGCGGGAGGGATCACAGATACGCAGTATTTT.

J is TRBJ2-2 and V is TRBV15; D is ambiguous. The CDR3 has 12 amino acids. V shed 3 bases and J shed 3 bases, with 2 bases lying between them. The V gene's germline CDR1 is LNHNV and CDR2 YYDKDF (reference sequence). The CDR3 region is CATSRYTGELFF. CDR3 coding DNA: TGTGCCACCAGCAGGTACACCGGGGAGCTGTTTTTT. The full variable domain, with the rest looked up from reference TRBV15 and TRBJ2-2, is DAMVIQNPRYQVTQFGKPVTLSCSQTLNHNVMYWYQQKSSQAPKLLFHYYDKDFNNEADTPDNFQSRRPNTSFCFLDIRSPGLGDTAMYLCATSRYTGELFFGEGSRLTVL.

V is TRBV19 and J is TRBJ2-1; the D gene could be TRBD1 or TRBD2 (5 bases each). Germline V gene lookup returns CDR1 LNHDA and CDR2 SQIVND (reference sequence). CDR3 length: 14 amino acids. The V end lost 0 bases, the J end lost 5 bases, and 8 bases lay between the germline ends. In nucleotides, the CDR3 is TGTGCCAGTAGTATAGACTGGGGGAACAATGAGCAGTTCTTC. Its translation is CASSIDWGNNEQFF. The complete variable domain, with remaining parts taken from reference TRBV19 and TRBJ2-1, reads DGGITQSPKYLFRKEGQNVTLSCEQNLNHDAMYWYRQDPGQGLRLIYYSQIVNDFQKGDIAEGYSVSREKKESFPLTVTSAQKNPTAFYLCASSIDWGNNEQFFGPGTRLTVL.

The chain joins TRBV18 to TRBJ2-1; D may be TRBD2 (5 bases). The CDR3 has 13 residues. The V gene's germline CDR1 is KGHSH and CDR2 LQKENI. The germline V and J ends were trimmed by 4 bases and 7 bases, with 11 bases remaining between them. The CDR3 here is CASSQSGGNEQFF. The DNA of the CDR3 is TGTGCCAGCTCACAGAGCGGCGGGAATGAGCAGTTCTTC.

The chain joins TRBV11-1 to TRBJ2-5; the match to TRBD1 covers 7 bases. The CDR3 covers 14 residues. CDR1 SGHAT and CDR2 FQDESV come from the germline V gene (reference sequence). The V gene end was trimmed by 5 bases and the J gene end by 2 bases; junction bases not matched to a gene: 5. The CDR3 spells CASSDRVRQETQYF. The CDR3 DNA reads TGTGCCAGCAGCGACAGGGTTCGGCAAGAGACCCAGTACTTC.

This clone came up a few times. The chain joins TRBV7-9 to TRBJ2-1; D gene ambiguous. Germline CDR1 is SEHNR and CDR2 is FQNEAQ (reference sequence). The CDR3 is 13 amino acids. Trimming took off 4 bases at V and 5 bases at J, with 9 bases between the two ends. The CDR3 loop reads CASSSDKHNEQFF. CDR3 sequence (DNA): TGTGCCAGCAGCTCAGACAAACACAATGAGCAGTTCTTC.

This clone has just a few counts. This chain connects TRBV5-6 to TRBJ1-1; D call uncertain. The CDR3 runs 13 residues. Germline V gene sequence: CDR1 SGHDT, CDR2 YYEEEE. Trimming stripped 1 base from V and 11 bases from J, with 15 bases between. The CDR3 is CASSLHVRRRAFF. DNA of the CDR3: TGTGCCAGCAGCTTGCACGTCAGGCGCCGGGCTTTCTTT.